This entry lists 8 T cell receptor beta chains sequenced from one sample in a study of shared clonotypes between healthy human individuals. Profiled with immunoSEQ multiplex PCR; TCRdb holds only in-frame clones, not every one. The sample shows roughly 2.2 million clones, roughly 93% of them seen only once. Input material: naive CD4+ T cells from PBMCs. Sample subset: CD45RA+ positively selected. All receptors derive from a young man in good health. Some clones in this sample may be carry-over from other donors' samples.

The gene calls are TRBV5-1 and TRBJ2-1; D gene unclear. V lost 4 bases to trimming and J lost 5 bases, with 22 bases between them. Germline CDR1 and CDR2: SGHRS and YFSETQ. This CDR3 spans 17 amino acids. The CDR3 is CASSQPPGLRNDNEQFF. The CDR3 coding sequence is TGCGCCAGCAGCCAACCCCCCGGGCTGCGAAACGACAATGAGCAGTTCTTC.

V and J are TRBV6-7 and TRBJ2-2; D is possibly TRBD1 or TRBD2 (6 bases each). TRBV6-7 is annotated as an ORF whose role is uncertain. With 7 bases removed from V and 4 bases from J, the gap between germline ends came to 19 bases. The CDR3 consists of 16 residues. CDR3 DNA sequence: TGTGCCAGCACCCTAGAAGGGGGGAGTTGCACCGGGGAGCTGTTTTTT. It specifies CASTLEGGSCTGELFF.

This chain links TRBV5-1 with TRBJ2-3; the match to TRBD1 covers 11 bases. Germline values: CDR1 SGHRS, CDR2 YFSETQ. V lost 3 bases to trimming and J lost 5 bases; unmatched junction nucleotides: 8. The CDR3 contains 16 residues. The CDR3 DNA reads TGCGCCAGCAGCTACGGGACAGGGGGAGAAAAAGATACGCAGTATTTT. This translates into CASSYGTGGEKDTQYF.

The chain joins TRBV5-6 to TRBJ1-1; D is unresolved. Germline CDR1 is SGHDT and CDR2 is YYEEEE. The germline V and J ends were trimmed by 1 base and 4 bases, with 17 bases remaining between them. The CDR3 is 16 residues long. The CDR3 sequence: CASSLRRPSGGTEAFF. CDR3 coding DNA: TGTGCCAGCAGCTTGAGGAGACCTTCCGGAGGCACTGAAGCTTTCTTT.

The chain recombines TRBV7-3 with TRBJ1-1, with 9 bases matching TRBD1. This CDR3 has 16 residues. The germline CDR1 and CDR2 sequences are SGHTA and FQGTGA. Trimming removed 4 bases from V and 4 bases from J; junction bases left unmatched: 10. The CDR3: CASSSNRGPAFTEAFF. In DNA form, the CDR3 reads TGTGCCAGCAGCTCTAACAGGGGGCCGGCGTTCACTGAAGCTTTCTTT.

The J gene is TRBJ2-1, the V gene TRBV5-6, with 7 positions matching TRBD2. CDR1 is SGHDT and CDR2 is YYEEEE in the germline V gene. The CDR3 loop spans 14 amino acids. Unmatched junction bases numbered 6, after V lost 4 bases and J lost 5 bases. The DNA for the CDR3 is TGTGCCAGCAGCGAGACCGGGACTAACAATGAGCAGTTCTTC. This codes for CASSETGTNNEQFF. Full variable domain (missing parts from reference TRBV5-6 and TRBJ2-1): DAGVTQSPTHLIKTRGQQVTLRCSPKSGHDTVSWYQQALGQGPQFIFQYYEEEERQRGNFPDRFSGHQFPNYSSELNVNALLLGDSALYLCASSETGTNNEQFFGPGTRLTVL.

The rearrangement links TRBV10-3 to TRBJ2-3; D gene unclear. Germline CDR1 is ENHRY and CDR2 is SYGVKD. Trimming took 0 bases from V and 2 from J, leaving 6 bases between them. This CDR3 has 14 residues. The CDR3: CAISESWFTDTQYF. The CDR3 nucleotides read TGTGCCATCAGTGAGTCGTGGTTCACAGATACGCAGTATTTT.

CDR3 residues: CASSPPEFGIGYTF. The CDR3 nucleotides are TGTGCCAGCAGCCCTCCTGAGTTTGGGATTGGCTACACCTTC. The chain recombines TRBV16 with TRBJ1-2; no clear D. Trimming took 4 bases from V and 7 from J, leaving 16 bases between them. CDR3 length: 14 residues. Germline V gene sequence: CDR1 KGHSY, CDR2 FQNENV.